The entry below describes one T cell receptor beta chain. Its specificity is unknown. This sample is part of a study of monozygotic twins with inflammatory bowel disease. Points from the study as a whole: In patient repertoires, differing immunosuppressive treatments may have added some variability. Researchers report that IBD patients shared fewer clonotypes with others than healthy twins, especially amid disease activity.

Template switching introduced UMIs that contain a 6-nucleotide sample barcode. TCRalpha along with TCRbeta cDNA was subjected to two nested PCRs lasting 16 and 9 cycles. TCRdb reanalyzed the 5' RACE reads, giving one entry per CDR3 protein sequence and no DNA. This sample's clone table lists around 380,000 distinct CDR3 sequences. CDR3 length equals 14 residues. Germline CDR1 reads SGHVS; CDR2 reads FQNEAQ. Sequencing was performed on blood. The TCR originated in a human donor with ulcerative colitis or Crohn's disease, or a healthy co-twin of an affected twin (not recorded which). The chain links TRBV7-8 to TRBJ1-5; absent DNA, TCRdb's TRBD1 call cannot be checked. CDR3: CASSLGPVVQPQHF. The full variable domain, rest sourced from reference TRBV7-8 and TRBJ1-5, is GAGVSQSPRYKVAKRGQDVALRCDPISGHVSLFWYQQALGQGPEFLTYFQNEAQLDKSGLPSDRFFAERPEGSVSTLKIQRTQQEDSAVYLCASSLGPVVQPQHFGDGTRLSIL.